This is a list of T cell receptor beta chains from one sample in a study of cytomegalovirus exposure and HLA in healthy donors. Generated by immunoSEQ multiplex PCR, the TCRdb table keeps only in-frame clones and is missing some. This table holds approximately 150,000 clones, approximately 84% found once. The source material was PBMCs. All receptors come from a man aged 25 to 45 in good health and CMV-seropositive. CDR3s include the opening cysteine and the closing phenylalanine or tryptophan. The order of the fields is CDR3 protein, CDR3 DNA, clone size, CDR3 length, J gene, D gene, V gene. A D gene is named only where the DNA matches it firmly. Rows give clone size only sometimes, using once, few, many, or a class for an expanded clone.

CASSPTSGRRGQSRETQYF,TGTGCCAGCTCACCCACTAGCGGGAGAAGAGGGCAAAGTCGAGAGACCCAGTACTTC,NA,19,TRBJ2-5,TRBD2,TRBV18
CASSEGDAREQYF,TGTGCCAGCAGTGAAGGAGACGCGAGGGAGCAGTACTTC,NA,13,TRBJ2-5,NA,TRBV2
CASNERGGPVGEQFF,TGTGCCAGTAACGAGCGGGGGGGTCCAGTTGGTGAGCAGTTCTTC,NA,15,TRBJ2-1,TRBD2,TRBV19
CASSLIVSGEEDTQYF,TGTGCCAGCAGCTTAATCGTGTCCGGGGAGGAAGATACGCAGTATTTT,NA,16,TRBJ2-3,NA,TRBV11-1
CASHRPGLGGDEQFF,TGTGCCAGCCACCGTCCGGGACTAGGGGGGGATGAGCAGTTCTTC,NA,15,TRBJ2-1,TRBD2,TRBV5-4
CASSQGQGVHPNEKLFF,TGCGCCAGCAGCCAAGGACAGGGGGTTCATCCTAATGAAAAACTGTTTTTT,NA,17,TRBJ1-4,TRBD1,TRBV4-1
CASSFGTGNTEAFF,TGTGCCAGCAGCTTCGGGACAGGGAACACTGAAGCTTTCTTT,NA,14,TRBJ1-1,TRBD1,TRBV7-9
CASSQRGNNEKLFF,TGTGCCAGCTCCCAGCGGGGAAATAATGAAAAACTGTTTTTT,NA,14,TRBJ1-4,NA,TRBV18
CASSPGGLSGNTIYF,TGTGCCAGCAGCCCAGGGGGCCTCTCTGGAAACACCATATATTTT,NA,15,TRBJ1-3,TRBD1,TRBV7-2
CASSDKGALREPQHF,TGTGCCAGCAGTGACAAGGGGGCTTTGAGGGAGCCCCAGCATTTT,NA,15,TRBJ1-5,TRBD1,TRBV6-4
CASSYSPLNEQFF,TGTGCCAGCAGTTACTCCCCTTTGAATGAGCAGTTCTTC,NA,13,TRBJ2-1,NA,TRBV6-5
CASSTGEGQSETFF,TGTGCCAGTAGTACCGGGGAGGGGCAGAGTGAAACTTTCTTT,NA,14,TRBJ1-1,NA,TRBV19
CASSVTGRSDNEQFF,TGTGCCAGCAGCGTAACCGGGAGGTCGGACAATGAGCAGTTCTTC,NA,15,TRBJ2-1,TRBD2,TRBV9
CASSMGGRARNGELFF,TGTGCCAGTAGTATGGGAGGGAGGGCCCGGAACGGGGAGCTGTTTTTT,NA,16,TRBJ2-2,TRBD2,TRBV19
CATSGKGDREELFF,TGTGCCACCAGCGGAAAGGGGGACAGGGAGGAGCTGTTTTTT,few,14,TRBJ2-2,TRBD1,TRBV15
CASSSTGGPGNTIYF,TGTGCCAGCAGTTCCACAGGGGGCCCGGGAAACACCATATATTTT,NA,15,TRBJ1-3,TRBD1,TRBV28
CASSPQGEGYGYTF,TGTGCCAGCAGTCCACAGGGGGAGGGGTATGGCTACACCTTC,NA,14,TRBJ1-2,TRBD1,TRBV2
CASSPYPGHTNTEAFF,TGTGCCAGCAGCCCCTACCCGGGACACACGAACACTGAAGCTTTCTTT,NA,16,TRBJ1-1,NA,TRBV7-2
CASSLDREGTEAFF,TGTGCCAGCAGCTTGGACAGGGAAGGAACTGAAGCTTTCTTT,NA,14,TRBJ1-1,TRBD1,TRBV6-1
CASSIAGFTTTNEKLFF,TGTGCCAGTAGTATAGCGGGATTCACAACAACTAATGAAAAACTGTTTTTT,NA,17,TRBJ1-4,NA,TRBV19
CASSPSSYNEQFF,TGTGCCAGCTCGCCTAGCTCCTACAATGAGCAGTTCTTC,NA,13,TRBJ2-1,NA,TRBV18
CASSVRIQVLSPLHF,TGTGCCAGCAGCGTTAGGATACAGGTACTGTCACCCCTCCACTTT,NA,15,TRBJ1-6,NA,TRBV9
CASSNVAEKLFF,TGTGCCAGCAGCAACGTGGCCGAAAAACTGTTTTTT,NA,12,TRBJ1-4,NA,TRBV5-5
CASSLGGYYNEQFF,TGTGCCAGCAGCTTAGGAGGGTACTACAATGAGCAGTTCTTC,NA,14,TRBJ2-1,NA,TRBV7-9
CASSFRDRGYEQYF,TGCGCCAGCAGCTTTCGGGACAGGGGGTACGAGCAGTACTTC,NA,14,TRBJ2-7,TRBD1,TRBV5-1
CASSHLAGDAETQYF,TGTGCCAGCAGCCATCTAGCGGGAGATGCAGAGACCCAGTACTTC,once,15,TRBJ2-5,TRBD2,TRBV5-4
CASSLAGVTYNEQFF,TGCGCCAGCAGCTTAGCGGGAGTTACCTACAATGAGCAGTTCTTC,NA,15,TRBJ2-1,TRBD2,TRBV4-1
CASSSRTRWPGELFF,TGTGCCAGCAGCTCCCGTACTAGATGGCCCGGGGAGCTGTTTTTT,NA,15,TRBJ2-2,NA,TRBV7-8
CASTEWGLAVQETQYF,TGTGCCAGCACCGAATGGGGACTAGCGGTCCAAGAGACCCAGTACTTC,NA,16,TRBJ2-5,TRBD2,TRBV2
CASSQGSPGEQFF,TGCGCCAGCAGCCAAGGGAGTCCGGGGGAGCAGTTCTTC,NA,13,TRBJ2-1,NA,TRBV4-1
CASSARQGATNEKLFF,TGTGCCAGCAGTGCCCGACAGGGGGCAACTAATGAAAAACTGTTTTTT,few,16,TRBJ1-4,TRBD1,TRBV6-1
CVSSSPQGSQETQYF,TGTGTCAGCAGCTCCCCTCAGGGTTCCCAAGAGACCCAGTACTTC,NA,15,TRBJ2-5,NA,TRBV11-3
CASSPQGHYGYTF,TGTGCCAGCAGTCCGCAGGGGCACTATGGCTACACCTTC,NA,13,TRBJ1-2,NA,TRBV27
CASRERTSGGHNEQFF,TGTGCCAGCAGGGAAAGGACTAGCGGGGGGCACAATGAGCAGTTCTTC,NA,16,TRBJ2-1,TRBD2,TRBV2
CASSQTRGQGALYGYTF,TGCGCCAGCAGCCAAACACGGGGACAGGGGGCATTGTATGGCTACACCTTC,few,17,TRBJ1-2,TRBD1,TRBV4-1
CASSLASQGDTNEQFF,TGTGCCAGCAGCTTAGCGTCGCAGGGGGATACCAATGAGCAGTTCTTC,once,16,TRBJ2-1,TRBD1,TRBV7-9
CASSLGVEYQETQYF,TGCGCCAGCAGCTTGGGAGTAGAGTACCAAGAGACCCAGTACTTC,NA,15,TRBJ2-5,NA,TRBV5-1
CASQGHSGRALVSGEQFF,TGTGCCAGTCAGGGTCACAGCGGGAGGGCCCTAGTCTCTGGTGAGCAGTTCTTC,NA,18,TRBJ2-1,TRBD2,TRBV28
CASPDRHSGANVLTF,TGTGCCAGCCCGGACAGACACTCTGGGGCCAACGTCCTGACTTTC,NA,15,TRBJ2-6,NA,TRBV6-1
CASSKGQGSYEQYF,TGTGCCAGCAGCAAGGGACAGGGTTCCTACGAGCAGTACTTC,NA,14,TRBJ2-7,TRBD1,TRBV9
CASSGGLLQAVGYTF,TGTGCCAGCAGCGGCGGACTCCTCCAAGCAGTGGGCTACACCTTC,NA,15,TRBJ1-2,NA,TRBV9
CATTGGNEKLFF,TGCGCCACGACAGGGGGCAATGAAAAACTGTTTTTT,NA,12,TRBJ1-4,TRBD1,TRBV10-2
CASSPWRGNTEAFF,TGTGCCAGCTCACCCTGGCGGGGGAACACTGAAGCTTTCTTT,NA,14,TRBJ1-1,NA,TRBV18
CASSLDSGSQHF,TGTGCCAGCAGCTTGGACAGCGGGTCCCAGCATTTT,few,12,TRBJ1-5,NA,TRBV5-4
CASRPGPTGEEKLFF,TGTGCCAGCAGGCCGGGACCGACAGGAGAGGAAAAACTGTTTTTT,NA,15,TRBJ1-4,NA,TRBV5-4